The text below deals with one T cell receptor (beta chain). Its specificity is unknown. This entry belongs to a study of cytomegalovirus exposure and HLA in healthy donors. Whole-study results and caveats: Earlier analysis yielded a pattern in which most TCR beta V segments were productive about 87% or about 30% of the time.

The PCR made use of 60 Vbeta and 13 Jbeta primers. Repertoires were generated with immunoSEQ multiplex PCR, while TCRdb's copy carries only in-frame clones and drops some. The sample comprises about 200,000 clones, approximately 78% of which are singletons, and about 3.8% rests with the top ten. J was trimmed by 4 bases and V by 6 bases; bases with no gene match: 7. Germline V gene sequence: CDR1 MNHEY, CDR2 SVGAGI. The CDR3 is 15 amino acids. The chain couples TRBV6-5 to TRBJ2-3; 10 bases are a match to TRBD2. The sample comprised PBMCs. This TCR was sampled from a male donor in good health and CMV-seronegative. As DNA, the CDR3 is TGTGCCAGCAGCCTAGCGGGAGTGGGCGCAGATACGCAGTATTTT. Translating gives CASSLAGVGADTQYF.